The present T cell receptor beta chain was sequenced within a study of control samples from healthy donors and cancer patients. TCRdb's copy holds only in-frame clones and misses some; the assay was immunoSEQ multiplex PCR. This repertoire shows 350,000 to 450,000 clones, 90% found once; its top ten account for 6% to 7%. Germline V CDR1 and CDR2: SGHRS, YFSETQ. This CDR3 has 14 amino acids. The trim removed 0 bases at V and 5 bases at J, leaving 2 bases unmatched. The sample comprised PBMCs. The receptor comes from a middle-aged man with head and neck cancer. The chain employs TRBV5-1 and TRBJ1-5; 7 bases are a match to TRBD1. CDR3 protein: CASSLGDSDQPQHF. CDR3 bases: TGCGCCAGCAGCTTGGGGGACAGCGATCAGCCCCAGCATTTT. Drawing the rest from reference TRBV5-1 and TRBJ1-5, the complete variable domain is KAGVTQTPRYLIKTRGQQVTLSCSPISGHRSVSWYQQTPGQGLQFLFEYFSETQRNKGNFPGRFSGRQFSNSRSEMNVSTLELGDSALYLCASSLGDSDQPQHFGDGTRLSIL.